A single T cell receptor beta chain is shown here with its context. The target antigen is unknown. The sample originates from a study of T cell responses to AZD1222 COVID-19 vaccine. Study results and limitations: The sample set comprised mostly white British donors with more females, and clonal diversity was possibly underestimated.

Sequenced by immunoSEQ multiplex PCR; TCRdb stores in-frame clones only, minus some. This table holds some 190,000 clones, about 95% found once. The source material was peripheral blood, sampled 28 days after the second dose of the MenACWY control vaccine. This sequence was found in an adult who received the MenACWY meningococcal vaccine as a control.

CDR3: CASSPSRGHEQYF. As DNA, the CDR3 is TGTGCCAGCAGCCCATCACGGGGACACGAGCAGTACTTC. The rearrangement uses TRBV7-3 and TRBJ2-7, with D tentatively TRBD1 or TRBD2 (5 bases each). The CDR3 has 13 amino acids. Germline V lookup: CDR1 SGHTA, CDR2 FQGTGA. The V end lost 5 bases, the J end lost 5 bases, and 13 bases lay between the germline ends.